Below are 21 T cell receptor beta chains sequenced from a single sample in a study of blood T cell repertoires in COVID-19 (TCRdb year 2020). The method behind the library was the immunoSEQ multiplex PCR assay. TCRdb took over this immuneACCESS table, retaining in-frame rearrangements with V and J assigned. Such tables are incomplete; in checked studies, under half of the missing clones stem from an unresolved V gene, and the remainder is unexplained. A total of fewer than 50,000 clones appear in this sample, around four fifths of them only once. The top ten clones comprise about 1.5% of the sample. Sequenced material: peripheral blood. All receptors come from a man aged 55 to 70 with COVID-19, enrolled during active disease.

The chain joins TRBV5-4 to TRBJ2-5; possible D gene TRBD1, 6 bases. V gave up 0 bases and J gave up 3 bases, with 12 bases separating them. CDR1 and CDR2 (germline): SGHNT, YYREEE (reference sequence). This CDR3 contains 15 residues. This chain's CDR3 is CASSLAARGEETQYF. CDR3 bases: TGTGCCAGCAGCTTGGCCGCCAGGGGCGAAGAGACCCAGTACTTC.

This chain links TRBV9 with TRBJ2-5, with D perhaps TRBD2 (6 bases). This CDR3 comprises 15 residues. V lost 0 bases to trimming and J lost 5 bases, with 14 bases between them. Germline V gives CDR1 SGDLS, CDR2 YYNGEE. The CDR3 region is CASSVGLGLGETQYF. The CDR3 DNA is TGTGCCAGCAGCGTAGGACTAGGGCTAGGGGAGACCCAGTACTTC.

The chain combines TRBV7-9 with TRBJ1-1; D gene ambiguous. The CDR3 is 14 amino acids. V lost 1 base and J 10 bases, leaving 16 bases between the germline ends. CDR1 and CDR2 from the germline V gene are SEHNR and FQNEAQ (reference sequence). This chain's CDR3 is CASSLGQPTTRAFF. In DNA, the CDR3 is TGTGCCAGCAGCTTAGGTCAGCCCACGACAAGAGCTTTCTTT.

This clone was seen a few times. The rearrangement links TRBV9 to TRBJ1-3; D ambiguous. CDR1 and CDR2 from the germline V gene are SGDLS and YYNGEE. Trimming removed 2 bases at V and 0 bases at J, with 6 bases between. The CDR3 is made up of 14 amino acids. CDR3 sequence: CASSVAISGNTIYF. In DNA, the CDR3 is TGTGCCAGCAGCGTGGCAATCTCTGGAAACACCATATATTTT.

V gene TRBV19 combines with J gene TRBJ1-1; 9 nucleotides line up with TRBD1. Germline V lookup: CDR1 LNHDA, CDR2 SQIVND (reference sequence). With V trimmed by 5 bases and J by 3 bases, 7 bases remained unmatched. This CDR3 has 15 amino acids. CDR3 DNA: TGTGCCAGTAGTTTCGGGACAGGGAGGGACACTGAAGCTTTCTTT. As protein: CASSFGTGRDTEAFF.

The rearrangement joins TRBV7-2 to TRBJ1-2; D is perhaps TRBD1 (6 bases). The V end lost 4 bases, the J end lost 8 bases, and 17 bases lay between the germline ends. CDR1 is SGHTA and CDR2 is FQGNSA in the germline V gene. This CDR3 has 14 residues. CDR3 protein: CASSSRTELRGYTF. In nucleotides, the CDR3 is TGTGCCAGCAGCTCTCGGACAGAATTGAGAGGCTACACCTTC.

V is TRBV5-1 and J is TRBJ1-3; D gene uncertain. There are 17 residues in the CDR3. The germline CDR1 and CDR2 sequences are SGHRS and YFSETQ. V was shortened by 0 bases and J by 0 bases, with 13 bases between the two germline ends. CDR3 in DNA: TGCGCCAGCAGCTTGGCCCCCTTGACAAACTCTGGAAACACCATATATTTT. Its translation: CASSLAPLTNSGNTIYF.

The chain joins TRBV12-5 to TRBJ1-2; 11 bases agree with TRBD1. CDR1 and CDR2 from the germline V gene are LGHNT and FRNRAP. The ends lost 0 bases at V and 8 bases at J; junction bases unmatched: 8. This CDR3 is 16 amino acids long. CDR3: CASGLVGQGARGGYTF. In nucleotides, the CDR3 is TGTGCTAGTGGTTTGGTAGGACAGGGGGCTAGAGGAGGCTACACCTTC. The full variable domain, its missing parts supplied by reference TRBV12-5 and TRBJ1-2, is DARVTQTPRHKVTEMGQEVTMRCQPILGHNTVFWYRQTMMQGLELLAYFRNRAPLDDSGMPKDRFSAEMPDATLATLKIQPSEPRDSAVYFCASGLVGQGARGGYTFGSGTRLTVV.

This clone was detected only once. V usage is TRBV6-1 and J usage is TRBJ1-2; maybe TRBD1 (6 bases). The CDR3 runs to 14 residues. Trimming removed 2 bases at V and 6 bases at J, with 13 bases between. Germline lookup yields CDR1 MNHNS and CDR2 SASEGT. This CDR3 is CASSENQGGDGYTF. Here the CDR3 DNA reads TGTGCCAGCAGTGAAAACCAAGGGGGGGATGGCTACACCTTC.

The chain is built from TRBV2 and TRBJ2-5, with TRBD1 as a possible D gene (6 bases). V was trimmed by 6 bases and J by 1 base, leaving 12 bases between them. CDR3 length equals 14 residues. Germline V CDR1 and CDR2: SNHLY, FYNNEI. The CDR3 region is CASSTGRGQETQYF. The CDR3 coding sequence is TGTGCCAGCAGCACAGGGAGAGGCCAAGAGACCCAGTACTTC.

The J gene is TRBJ2-1, the V gene TRBV19, with TRBD2 as a possible D gene (7 bases). The CDR3 spans 15 residues. Germline assignment: CDR1 LNHDA and CDR2 SQIVND (reference sequence). Trimming left V 4 bases short and J 9 bases short, with 19 bases between. In DNA, the CDR3 is TGTGCCAGTAGTACCTCCGGGGGGCCCGGGTCTGAGCAGTTCTTC. Translated: CASSTSGGPGSEQFF.

This clone was seen once. The chain links TRBV3-1 (or the pseudogene TRBV3-2) to TRBJ2-1; 10 bases line up with TRBD2. This CDR3 has 15 residues. V trimming: 1 base; J trimming: 10 bases; junction bases outside the gene matches: 7. In germline, CDR1 is LGHDT, CDR2 YNNKEL (reference sequence). In DNA form, the CDR3 reads TGTGCCAGCAGCCAAGCCCCAGCGGGAGGGGGCGAGCAGTTCTTC. This translates into CASSQAPAGGGEQFF.

The chain is built from TRBV9 and TRBJ2-1; 11 bases map to TRBD2. This CDR3 has 18 amino acids. Germline trimming cut 0 bases from V and 6 bases from J; bases unmatched to any gene: 11. Germline CDR1 SGDLS, CDR2 YYNGEE. The CDR3: CASSVEAGSGRASNEQFF. CDR3 sequence (DNA): TGTGCCAGCAGCGTAGAGGCTGGTAGCGGGAGGGCCAGCAATGAGCAGTTCTTC.

Concerning this clone itself: The junction differs from germline at one of its ends, possibly a read error. The rearrangement joins TRBV7-2 to TRBJ1-6; 7 bases map to TRBD1. The germline gives CDR1 SGHTA, CDR2 FQGNSA. The CDR3 runs 16 residues. CDR3 amino acids: CASSLGFDRVRSPLHF. CDR3 sequence (DNA): TGTGCCAGCAGTTTAGGGTTCGACAGGGTACGGTCACCCCTCCACTTT.

The rearrangement uses TRBV21-1 and TRBJ1-1. TRBV21-1 is marked as a pseudogene. This CDR3 contains 16 residues. The chain's CDR3 is CASSKARGSAPTEAFF. CDR3 sequence (DNA): TGTGCCAGCAGCAAAGCGCGGGGGTCCGCTCCCACTGAAGCTTTCTTT.

The chain is built from TRBV13 and TRBJ2-3; possible D gene TRBD1, 6 bases. Trimming pared 0 bases from V and 2 bases from J, leaving 9 bases between. Germline loops: CDR1 PRHDT, CDR2 FYEKMQ (reference sequence). CDR3 size: 15 residues. Here the CDR3 DNA reads TGTGCCAGCAGCTTAGGCGGGACACCCACAGATACGCAGTATTTT. Protein sequence: CASSLGGTPTDTQYF.

The chain joins TRBV27 to TRBJ1-6, with TRBD1 matching 7 bases. V lost 6 bases and J lost 9; bases outside the gene matches: 14. Germline CDR1 is MNHEY and CDR2 is SMNVEV (reference sequence). The CDR3 spans 16 residues. This CDR3 reads CASSHLGGAGGSPLHF. The CDR3 DNA reads as TGTGCCAGCAGCCATTTAGGGGGCGCAGGGGGTTCACCCCTCCACTTT.

The J gene is TRBJ1-1, the V gene TRBV28; D is undetermined. Trimming left V 4 bases short and J 4 bases short, with 4 bases between. There are 11 residues in the CDR3. CDR1 is MDHEN and CDR2 is SYDVKM in the germline V gene. Here the CDR3 reads CASSYITEAFF. CDR3 nucleotide sequence: TGTGCCAGCAGTTATATCACTGAAGCTTTCTTT.

The chain uses TRBV12-5 and TRBJ1-5, with 10 bases fitting TRBD1. The germline V gene encodes CDR1 LGHNT and CDR2 FRNRAP. The CDR3 extends over 17 amino acids. V lost 1 base and J lost 2; bases outside the gene matches: 5. The chain's CDR3 is CASGLGQGAGGNQPQHF. For the CDR3, the DNA is TGTGCTAGTGGTTTGGGACAGGGGGCAGGGGGCAATCAGCCCCAGCATTTT.

The V gene is TRBV9, the J gene TRBJ1-1; D remains ambiguous. Trimming shortened V by 0 bases and J by 0 bases, and 6 bases separated the two germline ends. The CDR3 is 14 residues long. Germline lookup yields CDR1 SGDLS and CDR2 YYNGEE. CDR3 sequence: CASSVGPMNTEAFF. In DNA, the CDR3 is TGTGCCAGCAGCGTAGGGCCCATGAACACTGAAGCTTTCTTT.

The rearrangement links TRBV6-1 to TRBJ1-6; D gene ambiguous. This CDR3 comprises 14 residues. Trimming left V 6 bases short and J 8 bases short, with 14 bases between. CDR1 is MNHNS and CDR2 is SASEGT in the germline V gene. In DNA form, the CDR3 reads TGTGCCAGCAGCGGAGGGCCTATCTATTCACCCCTCCACTTT. Encoded protein: CASSGGPIYSPLHF.